Below, 6 T cell receptor beta chains from the same sample are listed, as sequenced in a study of post-analysis software for immune sequencing data. Study outcomes and limitations: About 5 TRBV segments were significantly more frequent in patients than in controls. TRBV5-6, TRBV5-1 and TRBV20-1 were among these segments.

No antigen has been identified for these receptors. Each TCR beta cDNA library carried unique molecular identifiers. TCRdb re-called the PCR reads through MiXCR, storing one row per CDR3 protein. Among roughly 800,000 distinct CDR3 sequences listed, around 50% were seen once. Material: blood. The source of these receptors is a girl aged 10 to 17 with multiple sclerosis.

The chain couples TRBV7-3 to TRBJ1-6; 10 bases align to TRBD1. J lost 3 bases, V lost 5 bases, and 4 bases had no gene match. CDR1 SGHTA and CDR2 FQGTGA come from the germline V gene. CDR3 size: 16 residues. CDR3 in DNA: TGTGCCAGCAGCCACGGACAGGGGGACTATAATTCACCCCTCCACTTT. It encodes CASSHGQGDYNSPLHF.

This chain's CDR3 is CASRSSGASYNEQFF. The CDR3 nucleotides read TGTGCCAGCAGATCTAGCGGGGCTAGTTACAATGAGCAGTTCTTC. The chain carries TRBV6-5 and TRBJ2-1; 9 bases align to TRBD2. In germline, CDR1 is MNHEY, CDR2 SVGAGI. The V and J ends lost 6 bases and 4 bases, in that order; junction bases with no gene match: 7. This CDR3 contains 15 residues.

This chain links TRBV7-8 with TRBJ2-6, with D hard to call. The CDR3 loop spans 20 amino acids. The ends were cut back, 6 bases at V and 0 bases at J, with 24 bases in the middle. Germline-derived CDR1 and CDR2 are SGHVS and FQNEAQ. The CDR3 spells CASSSHDLAGPGSGANVLTF. CDR3 coding DNA: TGTGCCAGCAGTTCCCATGACCTGGCAGGCCCTGGCTCTGGGGCCAACGTCCTGACTTTC.

The rearrangement uses TRBV7-9 and TRBJ1-2, with 7 nucleotides matching TRBD1. The V segment lost 5 bases and the J segment 4 bases; nucleotides outside the gene matches: 13. The CDR3 is 16 amino acids. Germline CDR1 and CDR2: SEHNR and FQNEAQ (reference sequence). CDR3 DNA: TGTGCCAGCAGCCCCCATGCCCAGACAGGGTCCTATGGCTACACCTTC. Amino acid sequence: CASSPHAQTGSYGYTF. The full variable domain, completed using reference TRBV7-9 and TRBJ1-2, is DTGVSQNPRHKITKRGQNVTFRCDPISEHNRLYWYRQTLGQGPEFLTYFQNEAQLEKSRLLSDRFSAERPKGSFSTLEIQRTEQGDSAMYLCASSPHAQTGSYGYTFGSGTRLTVV.

This clonotype was seen more than once but under ten times. The chain couples TRBV6-4 to TRBJ2-7; D is possibly TRBD1 (6 bases). CDR1 is MRHNA, CDR2 SNTAGT, per germline. Trimming took 9 bases from V and 0 from J, leaving 12 bases between them. The CDR3 runs 13 residues. CDR3 protein: CARKQGSSYEQYF. The DNA of the CDR3 is TGTGCCAGGAAACAGGGAAGCTCCTACGAGCAGTACTTC.

This clonotype appeared a few times. The rearrangement joins TRBV29-1 to TRBJ1-2, with 7 bases matching TRBD1. The germline gives CDR1 SQVTM, CDR2 ANQGSEA. The CDR3 covers 16 residues. V trimming: 6 bases; J trimming: 4 bases; junction bases outside the gene matches: 17. The CDR3 reads CSVEGGRDSAIYGYTF. The CDR3 nucleotides read TGCAGCGTCGAGGGGGGCAGGGACAGTGCGATCTATGGCTACACCTTC.